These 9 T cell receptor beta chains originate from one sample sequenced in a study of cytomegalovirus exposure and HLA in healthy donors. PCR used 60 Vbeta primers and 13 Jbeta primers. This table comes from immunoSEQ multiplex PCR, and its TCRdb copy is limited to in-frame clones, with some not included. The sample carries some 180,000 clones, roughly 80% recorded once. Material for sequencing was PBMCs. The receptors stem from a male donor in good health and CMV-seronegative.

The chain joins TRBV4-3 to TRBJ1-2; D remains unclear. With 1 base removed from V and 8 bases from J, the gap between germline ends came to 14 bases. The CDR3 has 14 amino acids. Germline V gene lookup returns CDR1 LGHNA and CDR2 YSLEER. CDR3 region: CASSQGSRRGGYTF. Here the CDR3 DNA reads TGCGCCAGCAGCCAAGGGAGCCGGAGAGGAGGCTACACCTTC.

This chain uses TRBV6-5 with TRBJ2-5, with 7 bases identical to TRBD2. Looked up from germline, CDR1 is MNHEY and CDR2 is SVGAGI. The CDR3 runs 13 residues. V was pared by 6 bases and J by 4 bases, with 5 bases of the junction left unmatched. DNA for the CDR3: TGTGCCAGCAGGATAGCGGGTGGAGAGACCCAGTACTTC. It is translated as CASRIAGGETQYF.

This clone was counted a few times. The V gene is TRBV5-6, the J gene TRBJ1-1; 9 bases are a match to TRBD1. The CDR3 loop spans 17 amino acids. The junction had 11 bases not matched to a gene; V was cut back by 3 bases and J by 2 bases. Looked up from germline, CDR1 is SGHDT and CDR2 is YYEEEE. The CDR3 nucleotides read TGTGCCAGCAGCTCGAGCCGGGACAGGGTTGATAACACTGAAGCTTTCTTT. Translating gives CASSSSRDRVDNTEAFF. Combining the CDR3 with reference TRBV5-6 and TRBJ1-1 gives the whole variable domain DAGVTQSPTHLIKTRGQQVTLRCSPKSGHDTVSWYQQALGQGPQFIFQYYEEEERQRGNFPDRFSGHQFPNYSSELNVNALLLGDSALYLCASSSSRDRVDNTEAFFGQGTRLTVV.

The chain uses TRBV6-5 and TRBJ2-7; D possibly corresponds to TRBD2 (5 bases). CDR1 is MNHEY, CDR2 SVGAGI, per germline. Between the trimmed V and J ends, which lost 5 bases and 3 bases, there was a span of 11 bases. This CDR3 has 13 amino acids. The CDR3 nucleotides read TGTGCCAGCAGTCCTTATCGGGGCTACGAGCAGTACTTC. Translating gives CASSPYRGYEQYF.

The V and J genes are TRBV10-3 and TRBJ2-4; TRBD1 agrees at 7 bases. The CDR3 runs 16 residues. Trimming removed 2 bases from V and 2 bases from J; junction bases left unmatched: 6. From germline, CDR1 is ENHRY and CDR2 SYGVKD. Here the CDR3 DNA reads TGTGCCATCAGTGAGGTGAACAGGGGACCCAAAAACATTCAGTACTTC. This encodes CAISEVNRGPKNIQYF.

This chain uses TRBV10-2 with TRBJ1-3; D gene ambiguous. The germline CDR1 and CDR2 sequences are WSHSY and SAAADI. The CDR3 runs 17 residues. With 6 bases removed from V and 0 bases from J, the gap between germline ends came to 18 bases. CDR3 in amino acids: CASSGLLNGDSGNTIYF. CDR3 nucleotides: TGCGCCAGCAGCGGGCTTTTAAACGGGGACTCTGGAAACACCATATATTTT.

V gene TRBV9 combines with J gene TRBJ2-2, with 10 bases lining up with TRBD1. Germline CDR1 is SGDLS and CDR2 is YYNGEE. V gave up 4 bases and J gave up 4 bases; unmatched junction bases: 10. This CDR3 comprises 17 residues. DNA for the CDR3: TGTGCCAGCAGCTTCAGCCGGGACAGGGGAACCACCGGGGAGCTGTTTTTT. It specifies CASSFSRDRGTTGELFF.

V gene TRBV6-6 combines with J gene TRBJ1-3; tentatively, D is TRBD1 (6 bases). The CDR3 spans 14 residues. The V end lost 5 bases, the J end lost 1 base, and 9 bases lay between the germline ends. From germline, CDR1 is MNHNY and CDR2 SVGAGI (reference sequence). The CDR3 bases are TGTGCCAGCAGTACTCAGGGGTCTGGAAACACCATATATTTT. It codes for CASSTQGSGNTIYF.

The CDR3, as DNA: TGTGCCAGCAGTCGACAGGGGGCGATAGCTTTCTTT. This codes for CASSRQGAIAFF. This chain uses TRBV2 with TRBJ1-1; 10 nucleotides agree with TRBD1. Trimming at V came to 5 bases and at J to 10 bases, leaving 4 bases not matched to a gene. Germline V lookup: CDR1 SNHLY, CDR2 FYNNEI. CDR3 length equals 12 residues.